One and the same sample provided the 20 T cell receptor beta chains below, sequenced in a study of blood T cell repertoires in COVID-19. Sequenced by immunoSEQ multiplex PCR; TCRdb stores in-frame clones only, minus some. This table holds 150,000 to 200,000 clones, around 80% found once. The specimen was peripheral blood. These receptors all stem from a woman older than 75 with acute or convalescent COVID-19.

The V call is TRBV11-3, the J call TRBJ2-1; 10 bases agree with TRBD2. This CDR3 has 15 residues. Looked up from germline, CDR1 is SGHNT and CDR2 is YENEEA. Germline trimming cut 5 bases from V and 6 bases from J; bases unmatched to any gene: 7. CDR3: CASSPRTSGINEQFF. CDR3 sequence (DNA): TGTGCCAGCAGCCCCCGTACTAGCGGGATCAATGAGCAGTTCTTC.

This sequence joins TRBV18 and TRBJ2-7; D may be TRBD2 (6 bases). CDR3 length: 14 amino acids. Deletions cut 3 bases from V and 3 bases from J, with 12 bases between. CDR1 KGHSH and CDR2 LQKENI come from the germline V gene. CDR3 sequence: CASSPVGGNYEQYF. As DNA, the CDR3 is TGTGCCAGCTCACCCGTCGGGGGTAACTACGAGCAGTACTTC.

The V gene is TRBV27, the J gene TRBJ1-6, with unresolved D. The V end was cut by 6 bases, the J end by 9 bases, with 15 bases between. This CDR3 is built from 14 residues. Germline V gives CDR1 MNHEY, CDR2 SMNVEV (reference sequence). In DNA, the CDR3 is TGTGCCAGCAGGTGGAGGGTGTATTCTTCACCCCTCCACTTT. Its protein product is CASRWRVYSSPLHF.

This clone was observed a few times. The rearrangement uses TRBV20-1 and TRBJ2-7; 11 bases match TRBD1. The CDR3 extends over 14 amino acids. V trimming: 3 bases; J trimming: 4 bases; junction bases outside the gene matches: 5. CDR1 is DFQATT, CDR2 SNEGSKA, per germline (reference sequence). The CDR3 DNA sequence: TGCAGTGCTAGTGCGGACAGGGGGCTATACGAGCAGTACTTC. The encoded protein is CSASADRGLYEQYF.

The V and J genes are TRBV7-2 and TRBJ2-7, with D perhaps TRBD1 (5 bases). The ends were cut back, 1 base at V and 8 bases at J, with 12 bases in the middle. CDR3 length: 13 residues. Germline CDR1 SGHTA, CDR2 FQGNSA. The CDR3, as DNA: TGTGCCAGCAGCTTAGAGTGGGGCCGGAAGCAGTACTTC. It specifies CASSLEWGRKQYF.

This chain's CDR3 is CASSPLGQVYGYTF. CDR3 coding DNA: TGTGCCAGCAGTCCCCTGGGACAGGTCTATGGCTACACCTTC. This rearrangement joins TRBV6-6 to TRBJ1-2, with TRBD1 matching over 8 bases. Germline V gives CDR1 MNHNY, CDR2 SVGAGI (reference sequence). Trimming at V came to 5 bases and at J to 4 bases, leaving 6 bases not matched to a gene. The CDR3 is 14 amino acids.

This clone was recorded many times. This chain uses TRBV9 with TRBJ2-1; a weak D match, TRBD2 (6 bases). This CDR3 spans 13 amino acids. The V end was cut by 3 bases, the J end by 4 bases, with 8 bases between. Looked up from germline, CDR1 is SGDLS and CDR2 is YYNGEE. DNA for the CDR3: TGTGCCAGCAGCGGGGGACTGTACAATGAGCAGTTCTTC. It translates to CASSGGLYNEQFF.

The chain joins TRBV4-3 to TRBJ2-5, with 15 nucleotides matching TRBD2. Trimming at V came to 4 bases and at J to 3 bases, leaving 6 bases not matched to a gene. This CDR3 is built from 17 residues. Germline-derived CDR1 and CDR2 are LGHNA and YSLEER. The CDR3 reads CASSPGTSGRPEETQYF. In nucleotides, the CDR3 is TGCGCCAGCAGCCCCGGGACTAGCGGGAGGCCGGAAGAGACCCAGTACTTC.

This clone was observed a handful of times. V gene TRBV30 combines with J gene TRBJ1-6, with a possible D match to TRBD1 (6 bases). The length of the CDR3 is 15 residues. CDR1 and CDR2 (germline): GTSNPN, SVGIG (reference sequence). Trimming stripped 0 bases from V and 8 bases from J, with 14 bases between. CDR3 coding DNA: TGTGCCTGGAGTGTAAAATTGGCAGGGGATTCACCCCTCCACTTT. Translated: CAWSVKLAGDSPLHF.

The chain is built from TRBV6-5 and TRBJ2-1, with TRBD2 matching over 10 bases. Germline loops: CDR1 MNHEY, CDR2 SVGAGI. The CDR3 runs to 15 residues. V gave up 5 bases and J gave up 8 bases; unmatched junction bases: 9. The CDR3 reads CASSPRTSGPYEQFF. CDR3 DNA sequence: TGTGCCAGCAGTCCTCGGACTAGCGGCCCCTATGAGCAGTTCTTC.

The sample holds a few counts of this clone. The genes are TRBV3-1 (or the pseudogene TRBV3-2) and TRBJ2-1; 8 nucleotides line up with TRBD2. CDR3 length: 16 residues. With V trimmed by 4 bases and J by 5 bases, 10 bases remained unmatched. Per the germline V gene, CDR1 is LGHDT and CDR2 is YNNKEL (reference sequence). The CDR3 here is CASSLERAGANNEQFF. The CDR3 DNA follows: TGTGCCAGCAGCCTTGAGCGAGCGGGAGCTAACAATGAGCAGTTCTTC.

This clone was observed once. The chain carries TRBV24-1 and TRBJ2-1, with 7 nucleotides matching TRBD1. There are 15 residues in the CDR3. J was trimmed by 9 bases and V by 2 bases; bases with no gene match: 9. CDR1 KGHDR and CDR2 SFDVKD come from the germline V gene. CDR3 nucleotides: TGTGCCACCAGTGATTCGCGAGCAGGGGGTAGTGAGCAGTTCTTC. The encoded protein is CATSDSRAGGSEQFF.

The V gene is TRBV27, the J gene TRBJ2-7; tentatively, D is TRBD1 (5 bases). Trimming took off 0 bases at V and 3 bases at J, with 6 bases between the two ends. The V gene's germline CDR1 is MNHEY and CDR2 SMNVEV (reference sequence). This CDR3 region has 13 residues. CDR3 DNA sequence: TGTGCCAGCAGTTTATCGCAGGGCTACGAGCAGTACTTC. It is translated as CASSLSQGYEQYF.

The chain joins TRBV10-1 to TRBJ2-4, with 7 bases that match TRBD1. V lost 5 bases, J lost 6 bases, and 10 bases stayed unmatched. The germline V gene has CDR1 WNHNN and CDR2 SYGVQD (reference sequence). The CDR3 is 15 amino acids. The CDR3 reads CASSTDRENGNIQYF. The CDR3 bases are TGCGCCAGCAGTACTGACAGGGAGAATGGAAACATTCAGTACTTC.

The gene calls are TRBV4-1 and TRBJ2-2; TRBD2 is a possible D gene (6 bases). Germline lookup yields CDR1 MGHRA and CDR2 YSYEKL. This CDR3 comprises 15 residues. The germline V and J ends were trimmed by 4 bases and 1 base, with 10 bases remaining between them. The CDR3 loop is CASSPVGGNTGELFF. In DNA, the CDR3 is TGCGCCAGCAGCCCCGTGGGGGGGAACACCGGGGAGCTGTTTTTT.

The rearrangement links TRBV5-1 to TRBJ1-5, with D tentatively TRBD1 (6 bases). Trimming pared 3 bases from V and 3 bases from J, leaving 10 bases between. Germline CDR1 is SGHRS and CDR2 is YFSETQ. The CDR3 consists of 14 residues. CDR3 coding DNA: TGCGCCAGCAGCTCGGACAGCTACAATCAGCCCCAGCATTTT. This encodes CASSSDSYNQPQHF.

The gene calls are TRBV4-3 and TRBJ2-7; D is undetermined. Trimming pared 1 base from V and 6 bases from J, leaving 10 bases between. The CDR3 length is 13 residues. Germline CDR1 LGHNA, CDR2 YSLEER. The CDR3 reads CASSQGLSGEQYF. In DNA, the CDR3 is TGCGCCAGCAGCCAAGGCCTGAGTGGCGAGCAGTACTTC.

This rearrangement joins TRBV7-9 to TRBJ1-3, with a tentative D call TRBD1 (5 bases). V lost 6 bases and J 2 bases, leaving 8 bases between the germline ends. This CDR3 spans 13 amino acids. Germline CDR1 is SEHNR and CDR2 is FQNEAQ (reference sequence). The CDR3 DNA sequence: TGTGCCAGCAGAGGGGTTACTGGAAACACCATATATTTT. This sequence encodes CASRGVTGNTIYF.

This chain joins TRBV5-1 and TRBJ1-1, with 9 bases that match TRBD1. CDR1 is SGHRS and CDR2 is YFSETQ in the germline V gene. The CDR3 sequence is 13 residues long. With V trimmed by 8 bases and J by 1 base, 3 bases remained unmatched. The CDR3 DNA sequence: TGCGCCAGTACAGGGGGCTCGAACACTGAAGCTTTCTTT. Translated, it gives CASTGGSNTEAFF.

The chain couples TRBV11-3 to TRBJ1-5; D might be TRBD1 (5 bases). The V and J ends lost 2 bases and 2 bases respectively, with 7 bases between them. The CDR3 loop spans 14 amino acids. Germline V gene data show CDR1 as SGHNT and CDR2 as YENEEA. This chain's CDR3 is CASSLTGCNQPQHF. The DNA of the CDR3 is TGTGCCAGCAGCTTAACAGGTTGCAATCAGCCCCAGCATTTT.